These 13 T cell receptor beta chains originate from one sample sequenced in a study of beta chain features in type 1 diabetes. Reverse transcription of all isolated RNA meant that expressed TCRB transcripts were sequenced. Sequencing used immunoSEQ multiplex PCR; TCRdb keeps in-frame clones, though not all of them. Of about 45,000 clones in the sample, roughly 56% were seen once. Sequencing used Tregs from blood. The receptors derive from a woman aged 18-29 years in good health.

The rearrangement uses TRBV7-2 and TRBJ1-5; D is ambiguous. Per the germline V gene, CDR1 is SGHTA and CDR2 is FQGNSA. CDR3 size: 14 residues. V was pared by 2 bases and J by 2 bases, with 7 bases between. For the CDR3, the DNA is TGTGCCAGCAGCTTACGGGATGGCAATCAGCCCCAGCATTTT. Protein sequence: CASSLRDGNQPQHF.

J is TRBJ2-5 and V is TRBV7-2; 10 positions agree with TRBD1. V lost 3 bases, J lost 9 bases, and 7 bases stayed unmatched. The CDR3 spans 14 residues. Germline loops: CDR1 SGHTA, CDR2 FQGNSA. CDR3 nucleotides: TGTGCCAGCAGCTTCGGGACAGGGGCCTGGGCCCAGTACTTC. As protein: CASSFGTGAWAQYF.

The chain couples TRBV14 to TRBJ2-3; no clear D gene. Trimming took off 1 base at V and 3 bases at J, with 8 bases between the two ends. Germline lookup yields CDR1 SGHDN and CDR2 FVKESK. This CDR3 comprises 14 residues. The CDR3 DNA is TGTGCCAGCAGCCAAGCCCAGGAAACAGATACGCAGTATTTT. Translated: CASSQAQETDTQYF.

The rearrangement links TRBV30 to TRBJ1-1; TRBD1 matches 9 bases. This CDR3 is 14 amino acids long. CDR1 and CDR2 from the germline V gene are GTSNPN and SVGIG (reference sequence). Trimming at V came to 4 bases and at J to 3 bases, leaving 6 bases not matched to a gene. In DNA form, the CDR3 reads TGTGCCTGGAATCGGGACAGGGAGGACACTGAAGCTTTCTTT. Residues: CAWNRDREDTEAFF.

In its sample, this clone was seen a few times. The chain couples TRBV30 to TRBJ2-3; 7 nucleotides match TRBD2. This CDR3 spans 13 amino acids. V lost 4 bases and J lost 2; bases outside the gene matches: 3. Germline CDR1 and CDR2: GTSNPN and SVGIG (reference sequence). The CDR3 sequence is CAWTSGHTDTQYF. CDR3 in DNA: TGTGCCTGGACTAGCGGACACACAGATACGCAGTATTTT.

CDR3 sequence (DNA): TGTGCCTGGAGTGGGGGAGGGGGCAATCAGCCCCAGCATTTT. This encodes CAWSGGGGNQPQHF. The rearrangement uses TRBV30 and TRBJ1-5; D is possibly TRBD1 (5 bases). The CDR3 extends over 14 amino acids. Germline CDR1 GTSNPN, CDR2 SVGIG (reference sequence). V was shortened by 1 base and J by 2 bases, with 9 bases between the two germline ends.

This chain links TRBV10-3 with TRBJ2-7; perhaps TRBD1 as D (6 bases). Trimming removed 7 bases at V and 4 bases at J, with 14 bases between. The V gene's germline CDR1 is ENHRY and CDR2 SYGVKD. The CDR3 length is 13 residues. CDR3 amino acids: CAITSGDPYEQYF. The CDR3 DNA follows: TGTGCCATCACATCAGGGGACCCGTACGAGCAGTACTTC.

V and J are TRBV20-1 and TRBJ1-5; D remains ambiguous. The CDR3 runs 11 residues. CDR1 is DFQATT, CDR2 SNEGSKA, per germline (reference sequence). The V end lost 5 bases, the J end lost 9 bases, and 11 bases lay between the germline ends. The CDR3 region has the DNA TGCAGTGCTGGGAGTGTAGGGCCCCAGCATTTT. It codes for CSAGSVGPQHF.

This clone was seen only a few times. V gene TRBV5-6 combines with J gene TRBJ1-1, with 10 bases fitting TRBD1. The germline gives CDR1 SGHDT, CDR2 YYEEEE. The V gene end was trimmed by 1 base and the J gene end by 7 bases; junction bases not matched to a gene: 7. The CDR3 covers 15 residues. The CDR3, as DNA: TGTGCCAGCAGCTTGCCCGGGACAGGGGAGGGTGAAGCTTTCTTT. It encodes CASSLPGTGEGEAFF.

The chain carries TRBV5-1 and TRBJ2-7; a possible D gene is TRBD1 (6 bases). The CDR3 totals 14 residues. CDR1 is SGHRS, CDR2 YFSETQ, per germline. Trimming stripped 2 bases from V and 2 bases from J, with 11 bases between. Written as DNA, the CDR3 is TGCGCCAGCAGCTTACAGGGTGCGACCTACGAGCAGTACTTC. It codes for CASSLQGATYEQYF.

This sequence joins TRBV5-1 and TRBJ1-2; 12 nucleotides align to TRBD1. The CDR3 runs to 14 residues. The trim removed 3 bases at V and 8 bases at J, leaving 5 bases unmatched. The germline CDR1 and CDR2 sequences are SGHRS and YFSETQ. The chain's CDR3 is CASSSGTGGLGYTF. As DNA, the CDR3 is TGCGCCAGCAGCTCGGGGACAGGGGGCTTAGGCTACACCTTC.

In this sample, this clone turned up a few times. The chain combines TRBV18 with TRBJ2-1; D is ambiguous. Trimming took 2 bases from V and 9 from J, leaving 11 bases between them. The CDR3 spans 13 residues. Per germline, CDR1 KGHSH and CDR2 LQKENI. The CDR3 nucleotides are TGTGCCAGCTCACCAGTTCTGTCGGGTGAGCAGTTCTTC. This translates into CASSPVLSGEQFF.

The CDR3 spells CASSPNRVYNEQFF. The CDR3 DNA is TGTGCCAGCAGCCCAAATAGAGTGTACAATGAGCAGTTCTTC. This chain links TRBV6-5 with TRBJ2-1; D is unclear. The CDR3 consists of 14 residues. Between the trimmed V and J ends, which lost 6 bases and 4 bases, there was a span of 13 bases. The germline CDR1 and CDR2 sequences are MNHEY and SVGAGI.